This T cell receptor beta chain is from a study of shared clonotypes between healthy human individuals (TCRdb year 2020). About the full investigation: Three men and two women, aged 18 to 49 years, made up the cohort. Per donor, three plates each were used for CD4 naive and CD4 memory, two for CD8 naive, and one for CD8 memory. To estimate repertoire size and how much clonotype sharing occurs between individuals, the study deeply sequenced the blood TCR repertoires of several healthy adults. Libraries were prepared and TCR repertoires were sequenced by different laboratories using diverse techniques, in order to increase sequencing depth and limit assay-specific biases. Each donor's leukapheresis produced roughly between about 0.85 and 10 billion PBMCs. What the study reported, not specific to this receptor: Approximately 4.8% of naive CD4, roughly 3.6% of naive CD8, 2.3% of memory CD4, and 0.35% to 0.4% of memory CD8 clonotypes were shared across several donors. Rarefaction of sorted-subset datasets indicated incomplete sequencing despite the large sequencing depth. Larger estimated clonotype richness was generally found for naive subsets than for memory subsets. Because the study included a small number of donors, the genetic and exposure-history diversity represented was limited. Sampling was restricted to blood, and TCR repertoires in tissue are likely to differ from TCR repertoires in blood. Pairwise subsampling led to the expectation that sequencing depth would affect the degree of clonotype sharing among donors. Compared with non-shared clonotypes, the clonotypes found in all four sorted-subset donors had higher generation probabilities.

Measured from the cysteine to the phenylalanine, the CDR3 is 15 residues long. CDR3 DNA is the only sequence kept; it has 45 bases, read in frame from the first base. At the junction V is shortened by 5 bases and J by 2 bases; bases outside the gene matches: 6. Sequences MNHNS (CDR1) and SASEGT (CDR2) are obtained from the germline V gene. Healthy HIV-negative adults with no recently reported acute infections or vaccinations were included as donors. Every donor was a Caucasian adult living in Nashville, Tennessee, USA. CD4+ T cells were enriched through magnetic negative selection, after which naive cells were positively selected on CD45RA and the remaining negative fraction served as the memory subset. Blood was collected by leukapheresis, and PBMCs were isolated by Ficoll-Histopaque density gradient centrifugation and then cryopreserved in liquid nitrogen vapor phase. Purity and quantity of every magnetically sorted T cell population were checked by analytical flow cytometry. Genomic DNA was isolated from every sorted fraction and measured by UV absorbance on a Nanodrop 2000c.

As for this clone: Its antigen is unknown. Base qualities are not recorded, but no much larger clone differs from it by a single base.

Using the deep immunoSEQ assay, multiplex PCR amplified TCR CDR3 regions from genomic DNA. Extracted genomic DNA from each cell subset was spread evenly across all wells of several immunoSEQ 96-well plates, with each plate serving as a replicate. For sorted subsets, 200 ng of genomic DNA, equivalent to around 31,000 T cell genomes, went into each replicate PCR. Purified libraries were measured with a Qubit 3.0 fluorometer, size-checked on a Bioanalyzer 2100, and measured again with the KAPA Library Quantification kit. Each immunoSEQ 96-well plate was sequenced on its own single-read 150-cycle Illumina NextSeq 550 flow cell. For the original study's pipeline: The immunoSEQ output contained only junctional sequences without quality scores, so filtering could not match that applied to full-length reads. To assign V/J genes and CDR3, sequences were annotated using PyIR, a Python wrapper for IgBLAST v1.9, with IMGT germline references. Reads with weak V/J assignments (E-value above 1e-6), missing CDR3, stop codons, out-of-frame junctions, or ambiguous translated residues were removed. V3J clonotypes were defined as sequences sharing an identical inferred V gene, J gene, and CDR3 amino acid sequence. Percentage overlap between repertoires was computed as shared unique clonotypes divided by the size of the smaller repertoire. Three approaches were used to assess repertoire richness: RTK rarefaction, the Chao1 estimator, and Recon v2.1 estimates of unobserved clonotypes. Generation probabilities were computed with OLGA for all TCRbeta clonotypes obtained by the gDNA method from several donors. TCRdb provides this immuneACCESS table in a form limited to in-frame rearrangements. Some clones are lacking; in checked studies, under half of them reflect an unresolved V gene, and why the rest are absent is not known. V and J calls and clone size are as listed in that table; D and trimming were resolved from the DNA. The table for this sample lists approximately 720,000 clones; 72% of them were counted only once. The biggest ten clones account for around 2% of the sample.

The source of this sequence is a young woman in good health. The rearranged segments are TRBV6-1 and TRBJ2-7; 10 nucleotides in the junction match TRBD1. Sequencing was done on a sample of memory CD4+ T cells sorted from blood. The cell subset or site label, as the study defines it: CD45RA-negative fraction. The CDR3 amino acid sequence is: CASSPAGTGAYEQYF. The bases read TGTGCCAGCAGTCCCGCCGGGACAGGGGCCTACGAGCAGTACTTC.